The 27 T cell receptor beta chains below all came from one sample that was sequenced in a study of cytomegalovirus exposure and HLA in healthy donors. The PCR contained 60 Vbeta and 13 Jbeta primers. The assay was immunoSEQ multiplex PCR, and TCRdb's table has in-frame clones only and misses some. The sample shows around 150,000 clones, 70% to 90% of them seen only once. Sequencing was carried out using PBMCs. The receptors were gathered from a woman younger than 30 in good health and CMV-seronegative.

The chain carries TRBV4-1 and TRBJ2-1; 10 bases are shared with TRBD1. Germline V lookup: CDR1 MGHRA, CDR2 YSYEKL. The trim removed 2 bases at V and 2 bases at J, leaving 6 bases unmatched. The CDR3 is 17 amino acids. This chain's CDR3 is CASSQLAGTGAYNEQFF. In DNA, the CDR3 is TGCGCCAGCAGCCAACTTGCGGGGACAGGGGCCTACAATGAGCAGTTCTTC.

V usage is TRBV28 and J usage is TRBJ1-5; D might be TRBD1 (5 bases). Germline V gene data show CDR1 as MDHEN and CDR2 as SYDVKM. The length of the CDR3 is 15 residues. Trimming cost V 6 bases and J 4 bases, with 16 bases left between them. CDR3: CASSPEDRANQPQHF. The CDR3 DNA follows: TGTGCCAGCAGCCCCGAAGACAGAGCTAATCAGCCCCAGCATTTT.

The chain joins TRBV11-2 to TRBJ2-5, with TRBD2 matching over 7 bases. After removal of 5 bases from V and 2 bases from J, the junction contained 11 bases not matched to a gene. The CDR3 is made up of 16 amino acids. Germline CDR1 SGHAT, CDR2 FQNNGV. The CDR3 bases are TGTGCCAGCAGCCCCCGGCGGGGGATGCGTCAAGAGACCCAGTACTTC. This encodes CASSPRRGMRQETQYF.

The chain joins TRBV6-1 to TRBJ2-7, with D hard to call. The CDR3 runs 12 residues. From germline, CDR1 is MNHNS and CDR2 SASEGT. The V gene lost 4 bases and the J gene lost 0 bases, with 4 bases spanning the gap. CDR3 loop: CASSAYSYEQYF. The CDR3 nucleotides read TGTGCCAGCAGTGCCTACTCCTACGAGCAGTACTTC.

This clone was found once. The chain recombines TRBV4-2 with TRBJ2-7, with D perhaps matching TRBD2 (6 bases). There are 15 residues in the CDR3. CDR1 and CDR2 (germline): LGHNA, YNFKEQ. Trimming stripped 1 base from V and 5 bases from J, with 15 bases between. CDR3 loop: CASSQGVGGYHEQYF. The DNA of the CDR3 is TGTGCCAGCAGCCAAGGAGTGGGGGGTTACCACGAGCAGTACTTC.

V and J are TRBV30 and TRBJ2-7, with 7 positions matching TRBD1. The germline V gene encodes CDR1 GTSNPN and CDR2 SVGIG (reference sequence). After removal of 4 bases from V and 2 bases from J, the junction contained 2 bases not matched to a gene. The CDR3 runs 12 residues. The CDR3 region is CAWTGGAYEQYF. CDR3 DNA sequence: TGTGCCTGGACAGGGGGTGCCTACGAGCAGTACTTC.

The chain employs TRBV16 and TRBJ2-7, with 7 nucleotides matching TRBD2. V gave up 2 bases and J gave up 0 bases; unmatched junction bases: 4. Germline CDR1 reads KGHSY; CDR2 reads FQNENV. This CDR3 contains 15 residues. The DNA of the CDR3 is TGTGCCAGCAGCCAAGGGCGGGGGAGCTCCTACGAGCAGTACTTC. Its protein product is CASSQGRGSSYEQYF.

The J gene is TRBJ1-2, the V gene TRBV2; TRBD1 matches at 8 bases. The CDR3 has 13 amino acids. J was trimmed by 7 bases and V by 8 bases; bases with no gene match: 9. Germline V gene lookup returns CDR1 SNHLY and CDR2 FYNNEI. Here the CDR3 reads CASLPDRVVGYTF. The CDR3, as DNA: TGTGCCAGCCTTCCGGACAGGGTAGTTGGCTACACCTTC.

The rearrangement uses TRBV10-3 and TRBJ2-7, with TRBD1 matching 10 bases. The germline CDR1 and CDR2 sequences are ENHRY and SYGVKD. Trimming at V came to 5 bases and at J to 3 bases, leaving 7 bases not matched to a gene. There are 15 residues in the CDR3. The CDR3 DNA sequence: TGTGCCATCAGTCAGGACAGGGGGAGTCTCTACGAGCAGTACTTC. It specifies CAISQDRGSLYEQYF.

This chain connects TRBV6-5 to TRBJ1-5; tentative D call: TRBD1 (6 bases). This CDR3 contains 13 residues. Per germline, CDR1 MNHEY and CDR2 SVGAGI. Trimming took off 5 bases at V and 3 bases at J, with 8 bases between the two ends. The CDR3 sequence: CASSQGSNQPQHF. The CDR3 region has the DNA TGTGCCAGCAGTCAGGGGTCCAATCAGCCCCAGCATTTT.

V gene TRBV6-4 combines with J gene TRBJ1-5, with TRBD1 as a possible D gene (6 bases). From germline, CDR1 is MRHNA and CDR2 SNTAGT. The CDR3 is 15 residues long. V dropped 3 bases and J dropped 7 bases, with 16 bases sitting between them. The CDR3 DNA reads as TGTGCCAGCAGTGAACCCACAGGGACCAAACAGCCCCAGCATTTT. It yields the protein CASSEPTGTKQPQHF.

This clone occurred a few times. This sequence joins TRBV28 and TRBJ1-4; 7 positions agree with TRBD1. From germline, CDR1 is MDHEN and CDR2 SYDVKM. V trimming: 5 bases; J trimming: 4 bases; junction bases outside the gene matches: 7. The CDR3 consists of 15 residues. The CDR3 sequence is CASSTRTGLNEKLFF. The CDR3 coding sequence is TGTGCCAGCAGTACGAGGACAGGCCTTAATGAAAAACTGTTTTTT. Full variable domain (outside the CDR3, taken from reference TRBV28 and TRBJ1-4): DVKVTQSSRYLVKRTGEKVFLECVQDMDHENMFWYRQDPGLGLRLIYFSYDVKMKEKGDIPEGYSVSREKKERFSLILESASTNQTSMYLCASSTRTGLNEKLFFGSGTQLSVL.

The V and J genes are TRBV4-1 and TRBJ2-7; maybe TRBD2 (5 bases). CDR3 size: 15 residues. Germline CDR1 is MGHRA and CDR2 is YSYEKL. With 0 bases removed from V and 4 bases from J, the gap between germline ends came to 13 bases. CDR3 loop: CASSQDNRLFYEQYF. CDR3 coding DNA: TGCGCCAGCAGCCAAGATAATCGACTATTTTACGAGCAGTACTTC.

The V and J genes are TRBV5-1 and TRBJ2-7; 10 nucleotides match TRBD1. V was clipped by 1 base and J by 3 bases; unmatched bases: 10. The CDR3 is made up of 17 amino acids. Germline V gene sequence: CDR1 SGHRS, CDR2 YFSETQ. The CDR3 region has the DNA TGCGCCAGCAGCTTGTCGGGTGGGGACAGGGGCTACTACGAGCAGTACTTC. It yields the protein CASSLSGGDRGYYEQYF.

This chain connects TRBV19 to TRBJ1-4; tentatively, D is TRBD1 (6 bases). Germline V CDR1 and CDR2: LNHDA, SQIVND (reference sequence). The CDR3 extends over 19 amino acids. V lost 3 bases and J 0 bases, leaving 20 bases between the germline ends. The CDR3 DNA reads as TGTGCCAGTAGTATCCCCTGGGGGCAGATAGAAGCAACTAATGAAAAACTGTTTTTT. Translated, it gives CASSIPWGQIEATNEKLFF.

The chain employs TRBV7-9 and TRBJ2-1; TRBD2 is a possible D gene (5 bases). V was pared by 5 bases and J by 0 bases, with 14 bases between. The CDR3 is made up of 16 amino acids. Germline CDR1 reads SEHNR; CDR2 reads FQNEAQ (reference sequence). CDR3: CASSTLSGSSYNEQFF. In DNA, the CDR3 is TGTGCCAGCAGCACCCTGAGCGGCAGCTCCTACAATGAGCAGTTCTTC.

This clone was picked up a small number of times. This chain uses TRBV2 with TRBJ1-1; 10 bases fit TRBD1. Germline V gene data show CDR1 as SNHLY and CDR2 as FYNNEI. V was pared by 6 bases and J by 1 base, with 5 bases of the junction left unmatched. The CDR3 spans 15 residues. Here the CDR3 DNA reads TGTGCCAGCAGGGGACAGGGGATATGGAACACTGAAGCTTTCTTT. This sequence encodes CASRGQGIWNTEAFF.

The CDR3 DNA reads TGTGCCAGCGCCGACTTCCGGGACTCGAGCTACGAGCAGTACTTC. It is translated as CASADFRDSSYEQYF. V gene TRBV11-2 combines with J gene TRBJ2-7; D is possibly TRBD2 (6 bases). Germline CDR1 SGHAT, CDR2 FQNNGV. Trimming pared 8 bases from V and 3 bases from J, leaving 20 bases between. The CDR3 is 15 residues long. Complete variable domain (other parts from reference TRBV11-2 and TRBJ2-7): EAGVAQSPRYKIIEKRQSVAFWCNPISGHATLYWYQQILGQGPKLLIQFQNNGVVDDSQLPKDRFSAERLKGVDSTLKIQPAKLEDSAVYLCASADFRDSSYEQYFGPGTRLTVT.

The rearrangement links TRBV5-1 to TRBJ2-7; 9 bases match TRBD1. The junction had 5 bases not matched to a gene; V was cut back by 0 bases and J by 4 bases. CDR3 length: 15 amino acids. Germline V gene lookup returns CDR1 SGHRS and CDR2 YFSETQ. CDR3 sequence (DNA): TGCGCCAGCAGCTTGGGGGGGACAGGGATATACGAGCAGTACTTC. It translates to CASSLGGTGIYEQYF.

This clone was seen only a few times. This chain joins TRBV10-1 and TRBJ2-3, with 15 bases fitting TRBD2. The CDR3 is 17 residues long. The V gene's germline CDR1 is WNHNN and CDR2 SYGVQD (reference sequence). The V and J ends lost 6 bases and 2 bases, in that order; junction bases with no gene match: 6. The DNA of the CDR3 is TGCGCCAGCAGCACCGGGACTAGCGGGGGGTTCACAGATACGCAGTATTTT. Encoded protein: CASSTGTSGGFTDTQYF.

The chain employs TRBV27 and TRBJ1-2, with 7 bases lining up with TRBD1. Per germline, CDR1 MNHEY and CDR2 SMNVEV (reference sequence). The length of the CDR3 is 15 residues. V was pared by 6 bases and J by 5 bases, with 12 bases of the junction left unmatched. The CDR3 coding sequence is TGTGCCAGCAGGGAGCGACAGGGATGGTTGTATGGCTACACCTTC. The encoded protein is CASRERQGWLYGYTF.

The CDR3 nucleotides read TGTGCCAGCAGTGGCCCCAGACAGACTAATGAAAAACTGTTTTTT. This codes for CASSGPRQTNEKLFF. The chain couples TRBV6-4 to TRBJ1-4; D may be TRBD1 (5 bases). This CDR3 spans 15 amino acids. Germline V lookup: CDR1 MRHNA, CDR2 SNTAGT. The V end was cut by 4 bases, the J end by 2 bases, with 11 bases between.

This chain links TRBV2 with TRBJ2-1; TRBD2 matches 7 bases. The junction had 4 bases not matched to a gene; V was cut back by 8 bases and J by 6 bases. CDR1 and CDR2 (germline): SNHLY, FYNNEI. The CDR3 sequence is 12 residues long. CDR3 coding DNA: TGTGCCAGCGGGAGGGCCCTCAATGAGCAGTTCTTC. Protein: CASGRALNEQFF.

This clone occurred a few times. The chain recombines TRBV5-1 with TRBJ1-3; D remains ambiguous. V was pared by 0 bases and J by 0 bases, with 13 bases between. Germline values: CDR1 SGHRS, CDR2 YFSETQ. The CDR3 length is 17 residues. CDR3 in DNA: TGCGCCAGCAGCTTGGCGGCAGGTCCCGCCTCTGGAAACACCATATATTTT. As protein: CASSLAAGPASGNTIYF.

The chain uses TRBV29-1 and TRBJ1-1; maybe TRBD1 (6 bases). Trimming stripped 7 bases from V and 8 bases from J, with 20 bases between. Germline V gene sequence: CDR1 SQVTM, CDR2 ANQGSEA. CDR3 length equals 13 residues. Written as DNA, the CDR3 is TGCAGCGCCATAAGACAGGCCATTGCCGAAGCTTTCTTT. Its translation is CSAIRQAIAEAFF. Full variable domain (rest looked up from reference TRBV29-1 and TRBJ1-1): SAVISQKPSRDICQRGTSLTIQCQVDSQVTMMFWYRQQPGQSLTLIATANQGSEATYESGFVIDKFPISRPNLTFSTLTVSNMSPEDSSIYLCSAIRQAIAEAFFGQGTRLTVV.

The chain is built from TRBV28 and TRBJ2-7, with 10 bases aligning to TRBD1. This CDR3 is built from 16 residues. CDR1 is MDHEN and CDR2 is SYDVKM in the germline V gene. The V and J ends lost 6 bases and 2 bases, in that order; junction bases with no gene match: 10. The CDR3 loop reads CASRGALGTGAYEQYF. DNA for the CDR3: TGTGCCAGCAGGGGGGCTTTAGGGACAGGGGCCTACGAGCAGTACTTC.

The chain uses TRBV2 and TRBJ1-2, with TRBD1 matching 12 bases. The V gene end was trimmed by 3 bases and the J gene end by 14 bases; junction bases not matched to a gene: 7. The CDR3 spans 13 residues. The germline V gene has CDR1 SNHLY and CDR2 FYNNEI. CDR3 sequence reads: CASSEGDRGRRTF. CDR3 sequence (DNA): TGTGCCAGCAGTGAGGGGGACAGGGGGCGCAGGACCTTC.